A selection of T cell receptor beta chains follows, all from one sample in a study of CD8 T cells in Susac syndrome. TCRdb recomputed calls from the immunoSEQ multiplex PCR reads with MiXCR, one row per CDR3 protein. The sample has 200,000 to 300,000 distinct CDR3 sequences, 90% to 96% seen once. Sequencing used CD4+ T cells from PBMCs. The receptors were sampled from a human donor with Susac syndrome. Each CDR3 is given with its conserved first and last residue. A D gene is named only where the DNA matches it firmly. Clone size is not always given. Where it is, it says once, few, many or a class for expanded clones.

V gene: TRBV29-1
clone size: -
D gene: -
J gene: TRBJ2-1
CDR3 protein: CSVEDPRLQLQYNEQFF
CDR3 DNA: TGCAGCGTTGAAGATCCAAGACTCCAACTACAATACAATGAGCAGTTCTTC

V gene: TRBV7-3
clone size: -
D gene: -
J gene: TRBJ1-1
CDR3 protein: CASSLSGPRGEAFF
CDR3 DNA: TGTGCCAGCAGCTTATCCGGTCCGAGGGGCGAAGCTTTCTTT

V gene: TRBV14
clone size: few
D gene: -
J gene: TRBJ2-5
CDR3 protein: CASSQWETQYF
CDR3 DNA: TGTGCCAGCAGCCAATGGGAGACCCAGTACTTC

V gene: TRBV18
clone size: -
D gene: -
J gene: TRBJ1-1
CDR3 protein: CASSPSGNTEAFF
CDR3 DNA: TGTGCCAGCTCACCGTCAGGGAACACTGAAGCTTTCTTT

V gene: TRBV30
clone size: -
D gene: -
J gene: TRBJ2-4
CDR3 protein: CAWQLLAKNIQYF
CDR3 DNA: TGTGCATGGCAACTTTTAGCCAAAAACATTCAGTACTTC

V gene: TRBV20-1
clone size: -
D gene: TRBD2
J gene: TRBJ2-2
CDR3 protein: CSAGGSIVNTGELFF
CDR3 DNA: TGCAGTGCGGGGGGGTCTATCGTGAACACCGGGGAGCTGTTTTTT

V gene: TRBV20-1
clone size: -
D gene: -
J gene: TRBJ2-5
CDR3 protein: CSAVLETQYF
CDR3 DNA: TGCAGTGCGGTCCTAGAGACCCAGTACTTC

V gene: TRBV5-1
clone size: -
D gene: TRBD1
J gene: TRBJ2-2
CDR3 protein: CASRTGTGVPGELFF
CDR3 DNA: TGCGCCAGCAGGACCGGGACAGGGGTCCCCGGGGAGCTGTTTTTT

V gene: TRBV14
clone size: once
D gene: -
J gene: TRBJ2-5
CDR3 protein: CASSQVLGETQYF
CDR3 DNA: TGTGCCAGCAGCCAAGTCCTCGGGGAGACCCAGTACTTC

V gene: TRBV29-1
clone size: once
D gene: -
J gene: TRBJ2-5
CDR3 protein: CSARSGVQETQYF
CDR3 DNA: TGCAGCGCCCGGTCTGGAGTCCAAGAGACCCAGTACTTC

V gene: TRBV27
clone size: -
D gene: -
J gene: TRBJ1-3
CDR3 protein: CASSLSGIGNTIYF
CDR3 DNA: TGTGCCAGCAGTTTATCTGGGATTGGAAACACCATATATTTT

V gene: TRBV18
clone size: once
D gene: -
J gene: TRBJ2-5
CDR3 protein: CASSPPGSRLAQYF
CDR3 DNA: TGTGCCAGCTCACCCCCAGGCAGCCGGTTGGCCCAGTACTTC